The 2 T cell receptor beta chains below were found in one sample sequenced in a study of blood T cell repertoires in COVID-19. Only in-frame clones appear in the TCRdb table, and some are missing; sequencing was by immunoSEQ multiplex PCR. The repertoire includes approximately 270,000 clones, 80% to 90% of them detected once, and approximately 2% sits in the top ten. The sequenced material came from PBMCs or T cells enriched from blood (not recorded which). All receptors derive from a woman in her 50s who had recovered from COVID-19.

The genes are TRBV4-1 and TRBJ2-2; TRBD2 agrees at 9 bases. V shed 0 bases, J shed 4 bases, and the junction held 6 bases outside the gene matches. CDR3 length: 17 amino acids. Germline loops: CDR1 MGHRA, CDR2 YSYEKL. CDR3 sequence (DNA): TGCGCCAGCAGCCAAGATCGGGGCGGGAGGGGCACCGGGGAGCTGTTTTTT. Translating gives CASSQDRGGRGTGELFF.

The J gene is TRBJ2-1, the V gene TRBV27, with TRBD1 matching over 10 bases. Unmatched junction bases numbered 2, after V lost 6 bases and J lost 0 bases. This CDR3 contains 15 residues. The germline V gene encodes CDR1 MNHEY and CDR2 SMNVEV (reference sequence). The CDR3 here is CASRRTGGSYNEQFF. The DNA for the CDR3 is TGTGCCAGCAGGAGGACAGGGGGCTCCTACAATGAGCAGTTCTTC.